This T cell receptor (beta chain) was retrieved from a study of blood T cells in healthy people across ages. Study observations and caveats: Estimated diversity across one million T cells was deemed an underestimate.

Remarks on this clonotype: Its antigen is as yet unknown.

Total RNA amounts of at least 5 micrograms were extracted per sample. Using a J-beta primer mix together with a sample-barcoded 5' primer, a second PCR was run for roughly 7 to 12 cycles. A single record per CDR3 protein comes from TCRdb applying MiXCR to the 5' RACE reads. The table includes 1.2 million to 1.5 million distinct CDR3 sequences, roughly 59% detected once. This sequence was found in a young man in good health. Sequences were obtained from blood.

For the CDR3, the DNA is TGCAGTGCTAGAGATGGGAGGGCAGGTGGGGTGAACACTGAAGCTTTCTTT. It codes for CSARDGRAGGVNTEAFF. The chain couples TRBV20-1 to TRBJ1-1; D call uncertain. V was trimmed by 0 bases and J by 0 bases, leaving 17 bases between them. This CDR3 has 17 amino acids. Germline values: CDR1 DFQATT, CDR2 SNEGSKA (reference sequence).